Listed below are T cell receptor beta chains from one sample, sequenced in a study of T cells in Graves' hyperthyroidism and ophthalmopathy. TCRdb reprocessed the multiplex PCR reads via MiXCR and lists one record per CDR3 protein. Of about 740,000 distinct CDR3 sequences listed, 13% to 15% are singletons. Specimen: blood. These TCRs come from a woman under 30 with Graves' hyperthyroidism. CDR3s include the opening cysteine and the closing phenylalanine or tryptophan. D genes are given only for firm matches. Size tells how often a clone was seen (once, few, many) or the class of an expanded clone, and some rows leave it out.

CASSFRGEANEKLFF	TGTGCCAGCAGTTTCCGAGGAGAAGCGAATGAAAAACTGTTTTTT	-	TRBV12-3/TRBV12-4	TRBJ1-4	many
CASSPSTGLSREQYF	TGTGCCAGCTCACCCTCGACAGGCCTATCGCGCGAGCAGTACTTC	-	TRBV18	TRBJ2-7	many
CASSYRTGGSGSPLHF	TGTGCCAGCAGTTACAGGACAGGAGGTTCGGGTTCACCCCTCCACTTT	TRBD1	TRBV6-6	TRBJ1-6	-
CAISAPVGQSNEQFF	TGTGCCATCAGTGCACCAGTCGGCCAGAGCAATGAGCAGTTCTTC	-	TRBV10-3	TRBJ2-1	many
CSVEPSGRGTGELFF	TGCAGCGTTGAGCCGTCCGGGAGAGGCACCGGGGAGCTGTTTTTT	-	TRBV29-1	TRBJ2-2	few
CASATGGLAADTQYF	TGTGCCAGCGCCACAGGGGGACTAGCGGCAGATACGCAGTATTTT	TRBD2	TRBV3-1	TRBJ2-3	few
CASGWDSHNQPQHF	TGTGCCAGTGGCTGGGACAGCCACAATCAGCCCCAGCATTTT	TRBD1	TRBV27	TRBJ1-5	many
CASSEYGSGGYEQYF	TGTGCCAGCAGTGAATATGGTAGCGGGGGCTACGAGCAGTACTTC	TRBD2	TRBV6-1	TRBJ2-7	many
CSVETGREVGDTQYF	TGCAGCGTCGAGACAGGGAGGGAGGTCGGAGATACGCAGTATTTT	-	TRBV29-1	TRBJ2-3	-
CASSVGDSMYNEQFF	TGTGCCAGCAGCGTAGGTGACAGCATGTACAATGAGCAGTTCTTC	-	TRBV9	TRBJ2-1	few
CSSQRETVAEQYF	TGCAGTTCACAGCGGGAGACTGTGGCCGAGCAGTACTTC	TRBD2	TRBV20-1	TRBJ2-7	-
CASSLAGLASLETQYF	TGTGCCAGCAGCTTAGCGGGACTAGCGAGCTTAGAGACCCAGTACTTC	TRBD2	TRBV7-9	TRBJ2-5	many
CASSPTGPDYQPQHF	TGTGCCAGCAGCCCCACTGGGCCCGATTATCAGCCCCAGCATTTT	-	TRBV7-3	TRBJ1-5	-
CATSRNRGRGGGPHNEQFF	TGTGCCACCAGCAGAAATAGAGGAAGGGGCGGAGGGCCCCACAATGAGCAGTTCTTC	-	TRBV15	TRBJ2-1	-
CSAHSGTGYNEQFF	TGCAGTGCCCACTCCGGGACAGGTTACAATGAGCAGTTCTTC	TRBD1	TRBV20-1	TRBJ2-1	few